The rows below give T cell receptor beta chains drawn from one sample of a study of cytomegalovirus exposure and HLA in healthy donors. Clones were sequenced by immunoSEQ multiplex PCR, and TCRdb holds only the in-frame ones, with some missing. The repertoire holds about 140,000 clones, with approximately 80% as singletons. Material for sequencing was PBMCs. The receptors here all came from a male donor in good health and CMV-seropositive. Both conserved end residues are part of each CDR3. A D gene is named only where the DNA matches it firmly. Only part of the rows carry a size: once, few, many, or a class if the clone is expanded.

CDR3aa | CDR3nt | j_gene | v_gene | d_gene | abundance
CASSLTGSSYEQYF | TGCGCCAGCAGCTTGACCGGGAGCTCCTACGAGCAGTACTTC | TRBJ2-7 | TRBV5-1 | - | -
CASSLTGGGEQYF | TGTGCCAGCAGCTTAACAGGGGGAGGAGAGCAGTACTTC | TRBJ2-7 | TRBV7-8 | TRBD1 | once
CSSSHGTSGMTDTQYF | TGTTCCAGCAGCCATGGGACTAGCGGGATGACAGATACGCAGTATTTT | TRBJ2-3 | TRBV7-9 | TRBD2 | -
CASSLASSGRRSTDTQYF | TGTGCCAGCAGCTTGGCATCTAGCGGGAGACGTAGCACAGATACGCAGTATTTT | TRBJ2-3 | TRBV5-6 | TRBD2 | -
CASSLRENGALFF | TGCGCCAGCAGCTTGAGAGAAAACGGTGCACTGTTTTTT | TRBJ1-4 | TRBV5-1 | - | -
CASSLDPLAAPGNTIYF | TGTGCCAGCAGCTTAGACCCTTTGGCAGCGCCTGGAAACACCATATATTTT | TRBJ1-3 | TRBV7-2 | - | few
CASSYSRDRANYEQYF | TGTGCCAGCAGTTACTCTAGGGACAGGGCCAACTACGAGCAGTACTTC | TRBJ2-7 | TRBV6-6 | TRBD1 | once
CASSPSRAYEQYF | TGTGCCAGCTCACCCTCCCGAGCCTACGAGCAGTACTTC | TRBJ2-7 | TRBV18 | - | -
CASSAGQGGSEAFF | TGTGCCAGCAGCGCGGGACAGGGGGGTTCTGAAGCTTTCTTT | TRBJ1-1 | TRBV5-4 | TRBD1 | -
CASIEQGEARTEAFF | TGTGCCAGTATAGAACAGGGGGAGGCTAGAACTGAAGCTTTCTTT | TRBJ1-1 | TRBV19 | TRBD1 | -
CASSLASYNEQFF | TGTGCCAGCAGCTTGGCTAGCTACAATGAGCAGTTCTTC | TRBJ2-1 | TRBV5-6 | - | -
CASREEGTRTDTQYF | TGTGCCAGCAGGGAGGAGGGCACACGCACAGATACGCAGTATTTT | TRBJ2-3 | TRBV2 | - | -
CASSLRTGLDATNEKLFF | TGTGCCAGTAGTCTCCGGACAGGGCTAGACGCAACTAATGAAAAACTGTTTTTT | TRBJ1-4 | TRBV19 | TRBD1 | few
CASSPGLVSNEQFF | TGTGCCAGCAGCCCAGGACTAGTTAGTAATGAGCAGTTCTTC | TRBJ2-1 | TRBV11-2 | TRBD2 | once
CASSLMLASGSPETQYF | TGTGCCAGCAGTTTGATGTTGGCTAGCGGGAGCCCAGAGACCCAGTACTTC | TRBJ2-5 | TRBV28 | TRBD2 | -
CASSLKGGMNLYGYTF | TGTGCCAGCAGCCTAAAAGGCGGAATGAACCTCTATGGCTACACCTTC | TRBJ1-2 | TRBV7-8 | - | -
CASRLEGGDTEAFF | TGTGCAAGTCGCTTAGAAGGGGGGGACACTGAAGCTTTCTTT | TRBJ1-1 | TRBV12-2 | - | -
CASSLTASYGYTF | TGTGCCAGCAGTTTGACAGCTTCCTATGGCTACACCTTC | TRBJ1-2 | TRBV27 | - | -
CASSLPTSLSYNEQFF | TGTGCCAGCAGTTTACCGACTAGCCTCTCCTACAATGAGCAGTTCTTC | TRBJ2-1 | TRBV28 | TRBD2 | -
CASSLQGELFF | TGTGCCAGCAGCTTGCAGGGGGAGCTGTTTTTT | TRBJ2-2 | TRBV5-4 | - | -
CASTNAPGNEKLFF | TGTGCCAGCACGAATGCGCCCGGGAATGAAAAACTGTTTTTT | TRBJ1-4 | TRBV9 | - | -
CASVRQGQETQYF | TGTGCCAGCGTTAGACAGGGACAAGAGACCCAGTACTTC | TRBJ2-5 | TRBV28 | TRBD1 | -
CASRPSGGSDGYTF | TGCGCCAGCAGACCCTCGGGGGGCTCGGACGGCTACACCTTC | TRBJ1-2 | TRBV4-1 | - | -
CASSIEVGARGYEKLFF | TGTGCCAGTAGTATAGAAGTTGGGGCCAGGGGTTACGAAAAACTGTTTTTT | TRBJ1-4 | TRBV19 | - | -
CASSDRGGPNNEQFF | TGTGCCAGCAGCGACCGAGGGGGCCCAAACAATGAGCAGTTCTTC | TRBJ2-1 | TRBV7-9 | TRBD1 | -
CASSQDGSGSTDTQYF | TGCGCCAGCAGCCAAGATGGGAGCGGGAGCACAGATACGCAGTATTTT | TRBJ2-3 | TRBV4-1 | - | once